This record concerns one TCR beta chain sequence. Its antigen remains unidentified. The data were taken from a study of human T cells and chemical hapten exposure. At the level of the study: Epicutaneous patch tests delivered 0.01% DPC to the upper back, with evaluation at 6 days. The study enrolled mostly female patients with alopecia areata, totalis or universalis. Study findings and constraints: TCRs above 1 in 1000 frequency stayed constant with DPC sensitization.

TCRdb re-analysed the RACE reads in MiXCR, keeping a single row per CDR3 protein. Among approximately 80,000 distinct CDR3 sequences listed, 14% were seen once. Time point meaning: pre-sensitization, week 0. Treatment indicated: therapeutic diphenylcyclopropenone sensitization with weekly scalp DPC. Donors were 18 to 70-year-old alopecia patients suitable for DPC. The germline CDR1 and CDR2 sequences are SQVTM and ANQGSEA. The CDR3 is 14 amino acids. J was trimmed by 4 bases and V by 7 bases; bases with no gene match: 13. Here the sequenced sample was whole blood, taken in connection with sensitization to the hapten diphenylcyclopropenone (DPC). The genes are TRBV29-1 and TRBJ2-7, with 7 positions matching TRBD2. The receptor was derived from a woman in her forties or fifties with alopecia areata. Some clones in this sample may be carry-over from other donors' samples. CDR3 in DNA: TGCAGCGCTTCAAGACTAGCCGGGAAGTACGAGCAGTACTTC. It is translated as CSASRLAGKYEQYF.